Listed below are T cell receptor beta chains from one sample, sequenced in a study of post-analysis software for immune sequencing data. TCRdb reanalysed the PCR reads using MiXCR and keeps one entry per CDR3 protein. This table has some 690,000 distinct CDR3 sequences, around 60% appearing once. The specimen sequenced was blood. Receptors were obtained from a girl aged 2 to 10 with multiple sclerosis. Each CDR3 is given with its conserved first and last residue. The D gene is left open where the match is weak. Not every row has a clone size; where given, it reads once, few, many or a size class.

abundance: .; j_gene: TRBJ2-1; v_gene: TRBV12-3/TRBV12-4; d_gene: TRBD2; len: 13; CDR3aa: CASSLMGGDEQFF; CDR3nt: TGTGCCAGCAGTTTAATGGGAGGGGATGAGCAGTTCTTC
abundance: few; j_gene: TRBJ2-4; v_gene: TRBV20-1; d_gene: TRBD2; len: 14; CDR3aa: CSARHASGKNIQYF; CDR3nt: TGCAGTGCTAGGCATGCTAGCGGTAAAAACATTCAGTACTTC
abundance: .; j_gene: TRBJ1-2; v_gene: TRBV7-2; d_gene: .; len: 15; CDR3aa: CASSPSGGRDYGYTF; CDR3nt: TGTGCCAGCAGCCCGTCGGGGGGGCGCGACTATGGCTACACCTTC
abundance: once; j_gene: TRBJ1-5; v_gene: TRBV7-9; d_gene: TRBD1; len: 16; CDR3aa: CASSLAAGQANQPQHF; CDR3nt: TGTGCCAGCAGCTTAGCGGCGGGACAGGCCAATCAGCCCCAGCATTTT
abundance: .; j_gene: TRBJ1-5; v_gene: TRBV6-1; d_gene: .; len: 14; CDR3aa: CASSENPLSQPQHF; CDR3nt: TGTGCCAGCAGTGAAAATCCATTGTCTCAGCCCCAGCATTTT
abundance: .; j_gene: TRBJ2-3; v_gene: TRBV5-5; d_gene: .; len: 17; CDR3aa: CASSSPPGQLSTDTQYF; CDR3nt: TGTGCCAGCAGCTCGCCTCCGGGACAACTTAGCACAGATACGCAGTATTTT
abundance: .; j_gene: TRBJ1-2; v_gene: TRBV24-1; d_gene: .; len: 13; CDR3aa: CATSAVGQYGYTF; CDR3nt: TGTGCCACCAGTGCCGTCGGACAGTATGGCTACACCTTC
abundance: few; j_gene: TRBJ2-7; v_gene: TRBV6-2/TRBV6-3; d_gene: .; len: 14; CDR3aa: CASSPSPDRYEQYF; CDR3nt: TGTGCCAGCAGCCCTTCCCCGGACAGATACGAGCAGTACTTC
abundance: few; j_gene: TRBJ2-1; v_gene: TRBV29-1; d_gene: .; len: 12; CDR3aa: CSVDYFHNEQFF; CDR3nt: TGCAGCGTTGATTACTTTCACAATGAGCAGTTCTTC
abundance: .; j_gene: TRBJ2-7; v_gene: TRBV20-1; d_gene: .; len: 16; CDR3aa: CSARDQGSRTALEQYF; CDR3nt: TGCAGTGCTAGAGATCAGGGCTCCAGGACCGCACTCGAGCAGTACTTC
abundance: few; j_gene: TRBJ2-5; v_gene: TRBV6-1; d_gene: TRBD1; len: 16; CDR3aa: CASSDRDRGPKETQYF; CDR3nt: TGTGCCAGCAGTGACAGGGACAGGGGACCTAAAGAGACCCAGTACTTC
abundance: few; j_gene: TRBJ1-6; v_gene: TRBV9; d_gene: .; len: 13; CDR3aa: CASSVRENSPLHF; CDR3nt: TGTGCCAGCAGCGTAAGGGAGAATTCACCCCTCCACTTT
abundance: .; j_gene: TRBJ1-5; v_gene: TRBV7-2; d_gene: TRBD1; len: 17; CDR3aa: CASSPSPSGQGNQPQHF; CDR3nt: TGTGCCAGCAGCCCCTCTCCATCGGGACAGGGAAATCAGCCCCAGCATTTT
abundance: .; j_gene: TRBJ1-1; v_gene: TRBV6-5; d_gene: TRBD1; len: 13; CDR3aa: CASGRTGGTEAFF; CDR3nt: TGTGCCAGCGGTAGGACAGGGGGTACTGAAGCTTTCTTT
abundance: few; j_gene: TRBJ1-2; v_gene: TRBV5-1; d_gene: TRBD1; len: 14; CDR3aa: CASSRTDRDYGYTF; CDR3nt: TGCGCCAGCAGCCGGACAGACAGGGACTATGGCTACACCTTC
abundance: .; j_gene: TRBJ2-5; v_gene: TRBV20-1; d_gene: .; len: 16; CDR3aa: CSAMSPLADYQETQYF; CDR3nt: TGCAGTGCTATGAGTCCGCTAGCAGATTACCAAGAGACTCAGTACTTC
abundance: .; j_gene: TRBJ2-5; v_gene: TRBV11-2; d_gene: .; len: 15; CDR3aa: CASSLALARQETQYF; CDR3nt: TGTGCCAGCAGCTTAGCCTTAGCGAGGCAAGAGACCCAGTACTTC
abundance: few; j_gene: TRBJ2-4; v_gene: TRBV6-5; d_gene: .; len: 16; CDR3aa: CASSYSPASPKNIQYF; CDR3nt: TGTGCCAGCAGTTACTCGCCGGCCTCCCCGAAAAACATTCAGTACTTC
abundance: .; j_gene: TRBJ1-2; v_gene: TRBV7-9; d_gene: .; len: 15; CDR3aa: CASSPSQGRIYGYTF; CDR3nt: TGTGCCAGCAGCCCTTCTCAGGGTAGGATTTATGGCTACACCTTC
abundance: once; j_gene: TRBJ2-3; v_gene: TRBV20-1; d_gene: .; len: 13; CDR3aa: CSALGGGADTQYF; CDR3nt: TGCAGTGCTCTCGGGGGAGGCGCAGATACGCAGTATTTT
abundance: .; j_gene: TRBJ2-2; v_gene: TRBV7-2; d_gene: .; len: 16; CDR3aa: CASSLDPGLDTGELFF; CDR3nt: TGTGCCAGCAGCTTAGACCCAGGTTTAGACACCGGGGAGCTGTTTTTT
abundance: .; j_gene: TRBJ1-2; v_gene: TRBV29-1; d_gene: .; len: 17; CDR3aa: CSVEEESEQGTNYGYTF; CDR3nt: TGCAGCGTTGAAGAAGAGTCCGAACAGGGCACTAACTATGGCTACACCTTC
abundance: .; j_gene: TRBJ1-6; v_gene: TRBV2; d_gene: TRBD1; len: 13; CDR3aa: CASRTGGTPPLHF; CDR3nt: TGTGCCAGCAGAACAGGGGGCACACCACCCCTCCACTTT
abundance: .; j_gene: TRBJ2-5; v_gene: TRBV20-1; d_gene: .; len: 12; CDR3aa: CSAPAGYETQYF; CDR3nt: TGCAGTGCCCCTGCGGGATACGAGACCCAGTACTTC
abundance: .; j_gene: TRBJ2-3; v_gene: TRBV12-3/TRBV12-4; d_gene: TRBD2; len: 15; CDR3aa: CASRLSGESTDTQYF; CDR3nt: TGTGCCAGCCGACTTAGCGGGGAAAGCACAGATACGCAGTATTTT
abundance: few; j_gene: TRBJ2-1; v_gene: TRBV29-1; d_gene: TRBD2; len: 14; CDR3aa: CSVGLAGGQNEQFF; CDR3nt: TGCAGCGTTGGGCTAGCGGGAGGGCAGAATGAGCAGTTCTTC
abundance: few; j_gene: TRBJ2-3; v_gene: TRBV20-1; d_gene: TRBD2; len: 16; CDR3aa: CSASGTSGDRTDTQYF; CDR3nt: TGCAGTGCATCCGGGACTAGCGGGGACCGCACAGATACGCAGTATTTT
abundance: few; j_gene: TRBJ2-1; v_gene: TRBV7-3; d_gene: TRBD1; len: 17; CDR3aa: CASSLEPGGPPYNEQFF; CDR3nt: TGTGCCAGCAGCCTTGAACCAGGGGGCCCCCCCTACAATGAGCAGTTCTTC
abundance: few; j_gene: TRBJ2-4; v_gene: TRBV5-5; d_gene: .; len: 14; CDR3aa: CASSKRVPENIQYF; CDR3nt: TGTGCCAGCAGCAAGCGTGTTCCCGAAAACATTCAGTACTTC
abundance: once; j_gene: TRBJ1-5; v_gene: TRBV20-1; d_gene: TRBD1; len: 13; CDR3aa: CSVIDRVTQPQHF; CDR3nt: TGCAGTGTAATTGACAGGGTAACTCAGCCCCAGCATTTT
abundance: .; j_gene: TRBJ1-5; v_gene: TRBV12-3/TRBV12-4; d_gene: .; len: 12; CDR3aa: CASSSQEERQHF; CDR3nt: TGTGCCAGCAGTTCCCAGGAGGAACGCCAGCATTTT
abundance: .; j_gene: TRBJ1-1; v_gene: TRBV3-1; d_gene: .; len: 15; CDR3aa: CANYLGGLDNPEAFF; CDR3nt: TGTGCCAACTACTTAGGGGGGCTGGATAACCCTGAAGCTTTCTTT